These 7 T cell receptor beta chains were sequenced from one sample in a study of T cell responses to AZD1222 COVID-19 vaccine. Only in-frame clones appear in the TCRdb table, and some are missing; sequencing was by immunoSEQ multiplex PCR. This repertoire shows some 140,000 clones, more than 75% found once; its top ten account for 4.1%. The specimen was peripheral blood, collected on day 0 of AZD1222 vaccination. These receptor sequences come from an adult in good health.

This rearrangement joins TRBV6-2 or TRBV6-3 to TRBJ2-4; 7 nucleotides line up with TRBD1. The CDR3 has 14 residues. Germline V gene sequence: CDR1 MNHEY, CDR2 SVGEGT. V lost 5 bases and J lost 8; bases outside the gene matches: 9. CDR3 coding DNA: TGTGCCAGCAGTCGACAGGGTAAGGTTGACATTCAGTACTTC. This translates into CASSRQGKVDIQYF.

By sample share, this clone is medium-sized (0.01 to 0.1%). The V and J genes are TRBV4-2 and TRBJ1-3; D may be TRBD1 (6 bases). CDR1 LGHNA and CDR2 YNFKEQ come from the germline V gene. The ends were cut back, 3 bases at V and 4 bases at J, with 10 bases in the middle. The CDR3 runs 14 residues. DNA of the CDR3: TGTGCCAGCAGCCATAACAGGGACGGAAACACCATATATTTT. Translated: CASSHNRDGNTIYF.

This clone was counted a single time. J is TRBJ2-7 and V is TRBV28, with a weak D call TRBD1 (7 bases). CDR1 is MDHEN and CDR2 is SYDVKM in the germline V gene. The CDR3 length is 15 residues. V shed 1 base and J shed 7 bases, with 17 bases lying between them. The CDR3 region is CASSLLTGTHGEQYF. The CDR3 coding sequence is TGTGCCAGCAGTTTATTGACAGGGACTCATGGGGAGCAGTACTTC.

The chain links TRBV5-1 to TRBJ1-2, with 8 positions matching TRBD1. The CDR3 is 15 amino acids. V lost 4 bases, J lost 3 bases, and 8 bases stayed unmatched. The germline CDR1 and CDR2 sequences are SGHRS and YFSETQ. Here the CDR3 reads CASSTRQGLDYGYTF. In DNA, the CDR3 is TGCGCCAGCAGCACTCGACAGGGGCTGGACTATGGCTACACCTTC.

The chain couples TRBV25-1 to TRBJ2-7; D is possibly TRBD1 (6 bases). The germline CDR1 and CDR2 sequences are MGHDK and SYGVNS. Trimming cost V 6 bases and J 3 bases, with 18 bases left between them. This CDR3 contains 15 residues. CDR3 residues: CASSRSVGAFYEQYF. CDR3 coding DNA: TGTGCCAGCAGCCGGTCGGTGGGGGCGTTCTACGAGCAGTACTTC.

This rearrangement joins TRBV5-1 to TRBJ2-3; a weak D match, TRBD2 (5 bases). V lost 8 bases, J lost 4 bases, and 17 bases lay in between. The germline V gene encodes CDR1 SGHRS and CDR2 YFSETQ. CDR3 length: 14 residues. CDR3 residues: CASHREGGPDTQYF. The CDR3 DNA is TGCGCCAGTCATAGAGAGGGTGGCCCAGATACGCAGTATTTT. Full variable domain (missing parts from reference TRBV5-1 and TRBJ2-3): KAGVTQTPRYLIKTRGQQVTLSCSPISGHRSVSWYQQTPGQGLQFLFEYFSETQRNKGNFPGRFSGRQFSNSRSEMNVSTLELGDSALYLCASHREGGPDTQYFGPGTRLTVL.

This clone was found a few times. V gene TRBV6-1 combines with J gene TRBJ1-3; no reliable D call. V was pared by 4 bases and J by 0 bases, with 13 bases between. CDR3 size: 16 residues. Per germline, CDR1 MNHNS and CDR2 SASEGT. The CDR3 bases are TGTGCCAGCAGTGCCCTGGTAGGGATCTCTGGAAACACCATATATTTT. Translation: CASSALVGISGNTIYF.